This is a list of T cell receptor beta chains from one sample in a study of shared clonotypes between healthy human individuals. Profiling relied on immunoSEQ multiplex PCR, and the TCRdb table lists in-frame clones only, not all of them. The repertoire has fewer than 650,000 clones, 76% of them found once; the top ten carry around 13%. Sequenced input: PBMCs. These TCRs come from a woman between 40 and 55 years old in good health. Some clones in this sample may be carry-over from other donors' samples. CDR3s include the opening cysteine and the closing phenylalanine or tryptophan. D genes are given only for firm matches. Part of the rows lack a size; the others show once, few, many or a class for expanded clones.

cdr3_nt	cdr3_aa	v_call	j_call	d_call	clone_size
TGTGCCAGCAGCTTTTGGGGGGGTTCTCCAGATACGCAGTATTTT	CASSFWGGSPDTQYF	TRBV11-3	TRBJ2-3	TRBD2	many
TGTGCCAGCAGACGGACAACCCTTCCCTACAATGAGCAGTTCTTC	CASRRTTLPYNEQFF	TRBV27	TRBJ2-1	.	.
TGTGCGATACAGCAGGGGGACGCAAATTCACCCCTCCACTTT	CAIQQGDANSPLHF	TRBV6-1	TRBJ1-6	TRBD1	many
TGTGCCAGCAGCCGCGACAGGGCTGACACTGAAGCTTTCTTT	CASSRDRADTEAFF	TRBV7-3	TRBJ1-1	TRBD1	once
TGTGCCAGCAGCTTGTGGCAGGGGCTCACTGAAGCTTTCTTT	CASSLWQGLTEAFF	TRBV5-4	TRBJ1-1	.	.
TGTGCCAGCAGCTTAGTCGGGGGCCCACCCTACGAGCAGTACTTC	CASSLVGGPPYEQYF	TRBV7-2	TRBJ2-7	.	.
TGTGCCAGCAGCTTAGTTGGTTTAGGGTCCGGAAACACCATATATTTT	CASSLVGLGSGNTIYF	TRBV7-2	TRBJ1-3	.	.
TGCGCCAGCAGCACGACGGGTTTCGGGGCCAACGTCCTGACTTTC	CASSTTGFGANVLTF	TRBV5-1	TRBJ2-6	.	.
TGTGCCACCAGCAGAGATCGGGGGCCTGCAGATACGCAGTATTTT	CATSRDRGPADTQYF	TRBV15	TRBJ2-3	.	.
TGTGCCAGCAGCTTAGCGGAAAGCACCGGGGAGCTGTTTTTT	CASSLAESTGELFF	TRBV7-9	TRBJ2-2	.	.
TGTGCCAGCAGCCCGCGGACGGGCCTGAGGGGAAACATTCAGTACTTC	CASSPRTGLRGNIQYF	TRBV7-2	TRBJ2-4	.	.
TGTGCCTGGAGAAGAACAGGGAACTCCTACAATGAGCAGTTCTTC	CAWRRTGNSYNEQFF	TRBV30	TRBJ2-1	.	.
TGTGCCAGTAGCAAAAAGGGACCAAGCTATGGCTACACCTTC	CASSKKGPSYGYTF	TRBV19	TRBJ1-2	.	once
TGCGCCAGCAGCCAAAGGGGGCAGGGCTACACCTTC	CASSQRGQGYTF	TRBV4-1	TRBJ1-2	TRBD1	.
TGTGCCACCAGCAGAGGATCGCAGGGCACAGATACGCAGTATTTT	CATSRGSQGTDTQYF	TRBV15	TRBJ2-3	.	.
TGTGCCAGCAGGCAGCAAAGCCGATACGAGCAGTACTTC	CASRQQSRYEQYF	TRBV28	TRBJ2-7	.	.
TGCGCCAGCAGTCGGCCCAGACAGGCCCAAGAGACCCAGTACTTC	CASSRPRQAQETQYF	TRBV23-1	TRBJ2-5	.	.
TGCGCCAGCCGGGGTCCCCTCATGAACACTGAAGCTTTCTTT	CASRGPLMNTEAFF	TRBV4-1	TRBJ1-1	.	many
TGTGCCAGCAGCTTGAGGGTCGGAGAGACCCAGTACTTC	CASSLRVGETQYF	TRBV5-4	TRBJ2-5	.	few
TGTGCCAGCAGCTCCGTATCCAAAAACATTCAGTACTTC	CASSSVSKNIQYF	TRBV27	TRBJ2-4	.	.
TGCGCCAGCAGCTTCGGGGGGACTAGGCCATGGTACGAGCAGTACTTC	CASSFGGTRPWYEQYF	TRBV5-1	TRBJ2-7	TRBD2	.
TGTGCCAGCAGTGAGGCGGCAGCCAGCTCCTACAATGAGCAGTTCTTC	CASSEAAASSYNEQFF	TRBV6-1	TRBJ2-1	.	.
TGTGCCAGCTCACCACCTATGTATGCTGGACAGGGGGGTAATGAGCAGTTCTTC	CASSPPMYAGQGGNEQFF	TRBV18	TRBJ2-1	TRBD1	.
TGCGCCAGCAGCTTCGACGGAATGAACACTGAAGCTTTCTTT	CASSFDGMNTEAFF	TRBV5-1	TRBJ1-1	.	once
TGCGCCAGCAGCTTGACGGGGAATTCATACAATGAGCAGTTCTTC	CASSLTGNSYNEQFF	TRBV5-1	TRBJ2-1	.	.
TGTGCCGTCACAGGGGACCCGAATCAGCCCCAGCATTTT	CAVTGDPNQPQHF	TRBV10-3	TRBJ1-5	TRBD1	many
TGTGCCAGCAGCCCGAGGGGGCAGAAGGGCACTGAAGCTTTCTTT	CASSPRGQKGTEAFF	TRBV4-2	TRBJ1-1	TRBD1	.
TGTGCCAGCAGCTTAAGGGGACTTGATGAGACCCAGTACTTC	CASSLRGLDETQYF	TRBV11-2	TRBJ2-5	.	few
TGTGCCAGCAGGCCGGGGTCCTCTGGAAACACCATATATTTT	CASRPGSSGNTIYF	TRBV2	TRBJ1-3	.	.
TGCGCCAGCTCCCCCTCGGGACAGGGCGGGGAGCAGTACTTC	CASSPSGQGGEQYF	TRBV5-1	TRBJ2-7	TRBD1	many
TGTGCCAGCAGTTTATGGGGCAGGGCCAATGAGCAGTTCTTC	CASSLWGRANEQFF	TRBV27	TRBJ2-1	.	.
TGTGCCAGCAGCTTATCCCCAGAGGGGACAGGGCAGTTCTTC	CASSLSPEGTGQFF	TRBV7-2	TRBJ2-1	TRBD1	few
TGCGCCAGCAGCTTGGGGGACTACTACAATGAGCAGTTCTTC	CASSLGDYYNEQFF	TRBV5-1	TRBJ2-1	TRBD2	.
TGCGCCAGCAGCCAAGTCACAGGGGGGTCGGGCGGGGAGCTGTTTTTT	CASSQVTGGSGGELFF	TRBV4-3	TRBJ2-2	TRBD1	once
TGTGCCAGCAGCTTAGATGGAGCGCTAATAGGGGCGGTAGGGCAGTTCTTC	CASSLDGALIGAVGQFF	TRBV11-2	TRBJ2-1	.	.
TGTGCCAGCAGCATAGGACCATCCTCTGACGAGCAGTACTTC	CASSIGPSSDEQYF	TRBV9	TRBJ2-7	.	once
TGCAGCGTTGAAAGGGACAGGGGGAATACTGAAGCTTTCTTT	CSVERDRGNTEAFF	TRBV29-1	TRBJ1-1	TRBD1	.
TGTGCCAGCTCACCAGGGGAGGGAGCTTTCTTT	CASSPGEGAFF	TRBV18	TRBJ1-1	.	.
TGCGCCAGCAGCACAGACAGCAATCAGCCCCAGCATTTT	CASSTDSNQPQHF	TRBV5-1	TRBJ1-5	.	.
TGCAGCGTTGGGGCAGAGGGTAGGAGCTACACCTTC	CSVGAEGRSYTF	TRBV29-1	TRBJ1-2	.	.
TGTGCCAGCAGCTTAGGGACAGCCTACGAGCAGTACTTC	CASSLGTAYEQYF	TRBV7-9	TRBJ2-7	.	.
TGTGCCAGCAGTTTACGGCAGGAGGATCAGCCCCAGCATTTT	CASSLRQEDQPQHF	TRBV27	TRBJ1-5	.	few
TGTGCCAGCAGTTTAAGTGGGGGAGAGCAGTACTTC	CASSLSGGEQYF	TRBV27	TRBJ2-7	.	.
TGTGCCAGTAGTAGCCACCTAGCGGGAGCCGGGGAGCTGTTTTTT	CASSSHLAGAGELFF	TRBV19	TRBJ2-2	TRBD2	once
TGCGCCAGCAGCTTGGAACCTAACCAAGAGACCCAGTACTTC	CASSLEPNQETQYF	TRBV5-1	TRBJ2-5	.	few
TGTGCCAGCAGCCCCAATAGCGGGAGGACGTCCTACGAGCAGTACTTC	CASSPNSGRTSYEQYF	TRBV5-4	TRBJ2-7	TRBD2	few
TGTGCCAGTAGCCCTCCGGGACATCTCAATCAGCCCCAGCATTTT	CASSPPGHLNQPQHF	TRBV19	TRBJ1-5	.	once